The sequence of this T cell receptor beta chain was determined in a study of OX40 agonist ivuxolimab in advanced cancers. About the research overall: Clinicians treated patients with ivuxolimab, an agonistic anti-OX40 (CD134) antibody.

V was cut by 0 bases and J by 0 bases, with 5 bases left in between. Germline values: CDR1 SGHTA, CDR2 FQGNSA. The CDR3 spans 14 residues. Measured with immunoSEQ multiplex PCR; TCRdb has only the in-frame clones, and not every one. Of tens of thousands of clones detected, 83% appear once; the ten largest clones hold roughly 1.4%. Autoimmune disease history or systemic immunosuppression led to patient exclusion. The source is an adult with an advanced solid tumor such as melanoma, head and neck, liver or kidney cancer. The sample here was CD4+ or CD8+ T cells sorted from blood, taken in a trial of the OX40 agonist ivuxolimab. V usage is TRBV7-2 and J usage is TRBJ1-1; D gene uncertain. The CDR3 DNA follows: TGTGCCAGCAGCTTAGCAGGGCTGAACACTGAAGCTTTCTTT. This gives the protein CASSLAGLNTEAFF. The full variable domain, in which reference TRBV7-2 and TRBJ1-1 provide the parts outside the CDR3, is GAGVSQSPSNKVTEKGKDVELRCDPISGHTALYWYRQSLGQGLEFLIYFQGNSAPDKSGLPSDRFSAERTGGSVSTLTIQRTQQEDSAVYLCASSLAGLNTEAFFGQGTRLTVV.